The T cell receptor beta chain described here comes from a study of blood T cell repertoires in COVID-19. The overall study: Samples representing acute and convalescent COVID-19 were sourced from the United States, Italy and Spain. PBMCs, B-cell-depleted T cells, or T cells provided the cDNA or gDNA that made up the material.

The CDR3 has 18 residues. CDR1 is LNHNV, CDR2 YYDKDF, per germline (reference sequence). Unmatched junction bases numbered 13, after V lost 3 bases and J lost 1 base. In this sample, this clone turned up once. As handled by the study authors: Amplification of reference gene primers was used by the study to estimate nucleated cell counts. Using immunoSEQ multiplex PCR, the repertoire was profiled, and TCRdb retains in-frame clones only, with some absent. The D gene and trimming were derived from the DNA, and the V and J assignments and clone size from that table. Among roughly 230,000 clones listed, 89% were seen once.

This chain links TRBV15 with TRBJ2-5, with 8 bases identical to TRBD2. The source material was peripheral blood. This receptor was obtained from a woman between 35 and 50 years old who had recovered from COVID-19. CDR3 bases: TGTGCCACCAGCAGGGGGGGGGTGGCTAGCGGGCGCCAAGAGACCCAGTACTTC. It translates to CATSRGGVASGRQETQYF.